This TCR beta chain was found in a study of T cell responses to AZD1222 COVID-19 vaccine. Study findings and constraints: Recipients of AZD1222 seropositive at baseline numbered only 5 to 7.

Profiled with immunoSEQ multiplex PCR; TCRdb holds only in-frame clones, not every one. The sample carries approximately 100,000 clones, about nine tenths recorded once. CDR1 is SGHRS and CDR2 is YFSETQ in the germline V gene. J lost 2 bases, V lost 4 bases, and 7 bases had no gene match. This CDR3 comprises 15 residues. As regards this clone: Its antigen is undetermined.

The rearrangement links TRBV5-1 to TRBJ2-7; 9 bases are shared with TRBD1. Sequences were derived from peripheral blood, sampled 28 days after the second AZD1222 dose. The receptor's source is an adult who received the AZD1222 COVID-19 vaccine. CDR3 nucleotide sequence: TGCGCCAGCAGCCCGCTGACAGGGGGGGCCTACGAGCAGTACTTC. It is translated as CASSPLTGGAYEQYF.